Below are 22 T cell receptor beta chains sequenced from a single sample in a study of shared clonotypes between healthy human individuals. Assay used: immunoSEQ multiplex PCR; TCRdb lists only in-frame clones, some missing. Of roughly 1,500,000 clones in the sample, 98% were seen once. Sequenced: naive CD4+ T cells sorted from blood. Subset reported: CD45RA+ positively selected. The receptors originated from a man in his thirties or forties in good health.

The chain combines TRBV28 with TRBJ2-7; D gene ambiguous. Germline V lookup: CDR1 MDHEN, CDR2 SYDVKM. Trimming left V 5 bases short and J 2 bases short, with 10 bases between. The CDR3 is 13 residues long. The CDR3 DNA follows: TGTGCCAGCAGTCCGATTGGGCCCTACGAGCAGTACTTC. Encoded protein: CASSPIGPYEQYF. Full variable domain (remainder filled in from reference TRBV28 and TRBJ2-7): DVKVTQSSRYLVKRTGEKVFLECVQDMDHENMFWYRQDPGLGLRLIYFSYDVKMKEKGDIPEGYSVSREKKERFSLILESASTNQTSMYLCASSPIGPYEQYFGPGTRLTVT.

This rearrangement joins TRBV19 to TRBJ2-2; possibly TRBD2 for D (6 bases). This CDR3 has 15 residues. Looked up from germline, CDR1 is LNHDA and CDR2 is SQIVND (reference sequence). The V and J ends lost 2 bases and 4 bases respectively, with 11 bases between them. The CDR3 region is CASSIHGRGTGELFF. DNA of the CDR3: TGTGCCAGTAGTATACACGGGAGAGGCACCGGGGAGCTGTTTTTT.

The DNA of the CDR3 is TGTGCCAGCAGTCACAGGACCTACAGGGGAAATGAGCAGTTCTTC. As protein: CASSHRTYRGNEQFF. V and J are TRBV5-8 and TRBJ2-1; TRBD1 matches at 7 bases. J was trimmed by 7 bases and V by 5 bases; bases with no gene match: 12. The CDR3 spans 15 residues. CDR1 is SGHTS and CDR2 is YDEGEE in the germline V gene.

This clone was detected only once. Other DNA variants within this sample encode the same CDR3. The chain uses TRBV2 and TRBJ2-5; TRBD1 aligns across 8 bases. Unmatched junction bases numbered 5, after V lost 6 bases and J lost 5 bases. CDR1 is SNHLY, CDR2 FYNNEI, per germline. This CDR3 has 13 amino acids. The CDR3 loop is CASSQGARETQYF. The CDR3 nucleotides read TGTGCCAGCAGCCAGGGGGCGCGGGAGACCCAGTACTTC.

CDR3 DNA: TGCGCCAGCAGCTCCTTTAGCACTTCCACTGAAGCTTTCTTT. It translates to CASSSFSTSTEAFF. J is TRBJ1-1 and V is TRBV5-1; D uncertain. V was cut by 3 bases and J by 4 bases, with 13 bases left in between. From germline, CDR1 is SGHRS and CDR2 YFSETQ. This CDR3 has 14 amino acids.

This sequence joins TRBV5-1 and TRBJ2-3; D gene unclear. Per germline, CDR1 SGHRS and CDR2 YFSETQ. CDR3 length: 14 residues. V was pared by 1 base and J by 5 bases, with 11 bases between. This CDR3 is CASSLTGNGDTQYF. The CDR3 coding sequence is TGCGCCAGCAGCTTGACGGGTAACGGAGATACGCAGTATTTT.

The gene calls are TRBV4-1 and TRBJ2-2, with TRBD2 matching 8 bases. Germline lookup yields CDR1 MGHRA and CDR2 YSYEKL. J lost 8 bases, V lost 1 base, and 6 bases had no gene match. The CDR3 loop spans 15 amino acids. CDR3 sequence reads: CASSQVSGGLGELFF. CDR3 in DNA: TGCGCCAGCAGCCAAGTGTCGGGAGGGCTTGGGGAGCTGTTTTTT.

In the case of this clone: The same CDR3 is also encoded by other DNA sequences in this sample. The rearrangement uses TRBV6-5 and TRBJ1-4; D unclear. This CDR3 spans 12 amino acids. Trimming removed 0 bases at V and 8 bases at J, with 4 bases between. Per germline, CDR1 MNHEY and CDR2 SVGAGI. As DNA, the CDR3 is TGTGCCAGCAGTTACTCGGGAGAAAAACTGTTTTTT. This gives the protein CASSYSGEKLFF.

The chain joins TRBV6-6 to TRBJ2-1, with 9 bases matching TRBD2. V lost 4 bases and J lost 7; bases outside the gene matches: 8. The germline gives CDR1 MNHNY, CDR2 SVGAGI (reference sequence). The CDR3 sequence is 15 residues long. In DNA form, the CDR3 reads TGTGCCAGCAGTTTCGGCGGGAGGGCATTAAATGAGCAGTTCTTC. Amino acids: CASSFGGRALNEQFF.

V and J are TRBV6-4 and TRBJ1-2; D uncertain. V gave up 3 bases and J gave up 4 bases, with 12 bases separating them. There are 14 residues in the CDR3. Germline CDR1 MRHNA, CDR2 SNTAGT. The CDR3: CASSDAAGSYGYTF. Written as DNA, the CDR3 is TGTGCCAGCAGTGATGCGGCAGGTAGCTATGGCTACACCTTC.

V usage is TRBV6-1 and J usage is TRBJ2-2; D possibly matches TRBD1 or TRBD2 (5 bases each). There are 15 residues in the CDR3. V lost 3 bases to trimming and J lost 4 bases, with 12 bases between them. Germline assignment: CDR1 MNHNS and CDR2 SASEGT. In nucleotides, the CDR3 is TGTGCCAGCAGTGAGGGGCGGGTCGTCACCGGGGAGCTGTTTTTT. This translates into CASSEGRVVTGELFF.

The chain carries TRBV18 and TRBJ1-1, with D perhaps TRBD1 (6 bases). V was shortened by 5 bases and J by 1 base, with 17 bases between the two germline ends. This CDR3 spans 16 amino acids. Germline CDR1 reads KGHSH; CDR2 reads LQKENI. The CDR3, as DNA: TGTGCCAGCTCAACCCTCCCGGGACAACAGAACACTGAAGCTTTCTTT. As protein: CASSTLPGQQNTEAFF.

This clone was recorded only once. The rearrangement links TRBV7-9 to TRBJ1-1; possible D gene TRBD1, 6 bases. The germline V and J ends were trimmed by 1 base and 1 base, with 13 bases remaining between them. Germline V gives CDR1 SEHNR, CDR2 FQNEAQ (reference sequence). The CDR3 extends over 16 amino acids. In DNA, the CDR3 is TGTGCCAGCAGCTTAGAAGGGGGACACGGGAACACTGAAGCTTTCTTT. It encodes CASSLEGGHGNTEAFF.

The J gene is TRBJ2-3, the V gene TRBV11-3; TRBD2 aligns across 8 bases. The CDR3 consists of 16 residues. The V segment lost 5 bases and the J segment 0 bases; nucleotides outside the gene matches: 7. Germline-derived CDR1 and CDR2 are SGHNT and YENEEA. The CDR3 DNA reads TGTGCCAGCAGCCTCCGGACTAGCAGTAGCACAGATACGCAGTATTTT. Residues: CASSLRTSSSTDTQYF.

The chain combines TRBV7-6 with TRBJ2-3; 11 positions agree with TRBD2. This CDR3 is 16 amino acids long. Germline values: CDR1 SGHVS, CDR2 FNYEAQ. V shed 5 bases and J 4 bases; nucleotides not matched to a gene: 8. The DNA for the CDR3 is TGTGCCAGCAGCCTCCGGCCTAGCGGGAGGCCAGATACGCAGTATTTT. Amino acid sequence: CASSLRPSGRPDTQYF. The variable domain in full, completed from reference TRBV7-6 and TRBJ2-3, reads GAGVSQSPRYKVTKRGQDVALRCDPISGHVSLYWYRQALGQGPEFLTYFNYEAQQDKSGLPNDRFSAERPEGSISTLTIQRTEQRDSAMYRCASSLRPSGRPDTQYFGPGTRLTVL.

This rearrangement joins TRBV27 to TRBJ2-1; 11 nucleotides line up with TRBD2. The junction had 2 bases not matched to a gene; V was cut back by 3 bases and J by 4 bases. This CDR3 is built from 15 residues. CDR1 is MNHEY, CDR2 SMNVEV, per germline (reference sequence). CDR3: CASSLTSGNYNEQFF. The CDR3 nucleotides read TGTGCCAGCAGTTTGACTAGCGGGAATTACAATGAGCAGTTCTTC.

This chain uses TRBV5-4 with TRBJ2-2, with a weak D call TRBD1 (5 bases). V was trimmed by 1 base and J by 4 bases, leaving 11 bases between them. The V gene's germline CDR1 is SGHNT and CDR2 YYREEE (reference sequence). The length of the CDR3 is 15 residues. DNA for the CDR3: TGTGCCAGCAGCTTGCTATATGACAGCACCGGGGAGCTGTTTTTT. Its translation: CASSLLYDSTGELFF.

The rearrangement uses TRBV5-1 and TRBJ2-4; D is possibly TRBD2 (6 bases). The CDR3 consists of 17 residues. Germline V gives CDR1 SGHRS, CDR2 YFSETQ. The germline V and J ends were trimmed by 2 bases and 6 bases, with 21 bases remaining between them. Here the CDR3 DNA reads TGCGCCAGCAGCTTACCGCGGGTAAAGGGTAGCGGAAACATTCAGTACTTC. Protein product: CASSLPRVKGSGNIQYF.

The chain uses TRBV25-1 and TRBJ1-5; D ambiguous. This CDR3 is 14 amino acids long. The V gene's germline CDR1 is MGHDK and CDR2 SYGVNS. Between the trimmed V and J ends, which lost 3 bases and 0 bases, there was a span of 6 bases. The CDR3, as DNA: TGTGCCAGCAGTGACAGGAATAGCAATCAGCCCCAGCATTTT. Its protein product is CASSDRNSNQPQHF.

The chain is built from TRBV6-5 and TRBJ2-3; no clear D. The CDR3 totals 15 residues. CDR1 MNHEY and CDR2 SVGAGI come from the germline V gene. Trimming took 0 bases from V and 2 from J, leaving 9 bases between them. The CDR3 DNA reads TGTGCCAGCAGTTACTCGACGGTCTCCACAGATACGCAGTATTTT. Translating it yields CASSYSTVSTDTQYF.

This rearrangement joins TRBV5-5 to TRBJ2-1; 11 nucleotides agree with TRBD2. This CDR3 comprises 15 residues. Germline CDR1 SGHKS, CDR2 YYEKEE (reference sequence). J was trimmed by 5 bases and V by 4 bases; bases with no gene match: 5. CDR3 loop: CASSPTSGSHNEQFF. The CDR3 DNA follows: TGTGCCAGCAGCCCAACTAGCGGGAGTCACAATGAGCAGTTCTTC.

The chain employs TRBV19 and TRBJ1-1, with 8 bases aligning to TRBD1. The CDR3 sequence is 15 residues long. The V and J ends lost 6 bases and 5 bases, in that order; junction bases with no gene match: 11. Germline values: CDR1 LNHDA, CDR2 SQIVND (reference sequence). The CDR3 bases are TGTGCCAGTAGGACAGGGGCGAAGAAGGGAACTGAAGCTTTCTTT. Translation: CASRTGAKKGTEAFF.